This TCR beta chain was identified during a study of T cell clones after liver transplantation. Study details: At least one year of complete immunosuppression withdrawal without enzymes over twice normal defined tolerance. Findings and limits, study-wide: Migration into the graft, not deletion, may explain lost graft donor-reactive T cells. A larger donor-reactive than third-party decline suggested partial antigen-specific deletion.

V dropped 0 bases and J dropped 8; count of bases not matched to a gene: 5. Germline loops: CDR1 SGDLS, CDR2 YYNGEE. The CDR3 totals 15 residues. A note on this clone: The target antigen is unknown.

Sequencing used immunoSEQ multiplex PCR; TCRdb keeps in-frame clones, though not all of them. The table lists approximately 50,000 clones, more than 65% of them singletons, with about 9.9% in the top ten. Sequencing was performed on CD4+ T cells from blood, taken more than 53 months after liver transplant. The receptor was isolated from a human patient who received a liver transplant. Certain T cells may be donor cells from the graft. The chain uses TRBV9 and TRBJ1-6; 7 positions match TRBD1. This chain's CDR3 is CASSVEEGGHSPLHF. As DNA, the CDR3 is TGTGCCAGCAGCGTAGAGGAAGGGGGCCATTCACCCCTCCACTTT.